The 21 T cell receptor beta chains listed next were all sequenced from one sample in a study of cytomegalovirus exposure and HLA in healthy donors. The PCR was carried out with 60 Vbeta primers and 13 Jbeta primers. Clones were sequenced by immunoSEQ multiplex PCR, and TCRdb holds only the in-frame ones, with some missing. In the table there are over 70,000 clones, 74% of which are singletons. Sequences were obtained from PBMCs. These receptors all stem from a human donor in good health.

The chain has TRBV7-6 and TRBJ2-1; unclear D gene. Trimming took 5 bases from V and 5 from J, leaving 7 bases between them. CDR3 length: 12 amino acids. Germline CDR1 SGHVS, CDR2 FNYEAQ. CDR3 coding DNA: TGTGCCAGCAGCCGTCCTAACAATGAGCAGTTCTTC. Protein: CASSRPNNEQFF.

This clone was observed a single time. The V and J genes are TRBV2 and TRBJ1-1, with TRBD1 as a possible D gene (5 bases). The ends were cut back, 8 bases at V and 1 base at J, with 8 bases in the middle. The germline CDR1 and CDR2 sequences are SNHLY and FYNNEI. CDR3 length equals 12 residues. CDR3 in amino acids: CASHQGNTEAFF. DNA of the CDR3: TGTGCCAGCCATCAGGGGAACACTGAAGCTTTCTTT.

The sample holds one count of this clone. The chain employs TRBV6-5 and TRBJ2-2; tentative D call: TRBD2 (6 bases). The CDR3 covers 14 residues. Deletions cut 8 bases from V and 0 bases from J, with 10 bases between. The germline V gene encodes CDR1 MNHEY and CDR2 SVGAGI. CDR3 sequence: CASSGGSNTGELFF. The CDR3 region has the DNA TGTGCCAGCTCCGGAGGGTCGAACACCGGGGAGCTGTTTTTT.

Remarks on this clone: The sample has other DNA sequences that encode this CDR3 too. This rearrangement joins TRBV19 to TRBJ1-1; D is possibly TRBD1 (5 bases). This CDR3 has 15 residues. V lost 7 bases, J lost 5 bases, and 20 bases lay in between. CDR1 is LNHDA, CDR2 SQIVND, per germline (reference sequence). The CDR3 nucleotides read TGTGCCAGTACGCCGGTTCCCGGACAACATACTGAAGCTTTCTTT. Translation: CASTPVPGQHTEAFF.

V usage is TRBV6-5 and J usage is TRBJ2-7; D not certain. Germline values: CDR1 MNHEY, CDR2 SVGAGI. The CDR3 contains 13 residues. V dropped 5 bases and J dropped 3 bases, with 11 bases sitting between them. The CDR3 loop is CASSVFSHYEQYF. CDR3 nucleotide sequence: TGTGCCAGCAGTGTGTTCAGTCACTACGAGCAGTACTTC.

This chain links TRBV6-5 with TRBJ1-1; the D gene is possibly TRBD1 (6 bases). Per the germline V gene, CDR1 is MNHEY and CDR2 is SVGAGI. The CDR3 has 13 residues. Trimming shortened V by 6 bases and J by 6 bases, and 14 bases separated the two germline ends. The CDR3 here is CASRINRDAEAFF. In nucleotides, the CDR3 is TGTGCCAGCAGAATAAACAGGGACGCTGAAGCTTTCTTT.

In its sample, this clone was seen a few times. V and J are TRBV6-1 and TRBJ1-2; unclear D gene. V lost 1 base, J lost 7 bases, and 10 bases lay in between. The CDR3 spans 13 residues. Germline V gives CDR1 MNHNS, CDR2 SASEGT. CDR3 bases: TGTGCCAGCAGTGAAGTCCCGGGGTTTGGCTACACCTTC. Amino acids: CASSEVPGFGYTF.

The chain links TRBV27 to TRBJ1-2, with a tentative D call TRBD1 (5 bases). CDR1 and CDR2 from the germline V gene are MNHEY and SMNVEV (reference sequence). Deletions cut 5 bases from V and 4 bases from J, with 11 bases between. There are 13 residues in the CDR3. CDR3 DNA: TGTGCCAGCAGTCCGGGACTTAGCTATGGCTACACCTTC. It codes for CASSPGLSYGYTF.

The chain is built from TRBV10-2 and TRBJ2-7; 7 nucleotides line up with TRBD2. The CDR3 runs 15 residues. CDR1 and CDR2 (germline): WSHSY, SAAADI. V trimming: 3 bases; J trimming: 5 bases; junction bases outside the gene matches: 10. As DNA, the CDR3 is TGCGCCAGCAGTGACCCTGGGGAGGGGCGGGACGAGCAGTACTTC. Translating it yields CASSDPGEGRDEQYF.

The rearrangement joins TRBV30 to TRBJ2-3; TRBD2 agrees at 13 bases. Germline V gives CDR1 GTSNPN, CDR2 SVGIG (reference sequence). V dropped 0 bases and J dropped 7; count of bases not matched to a gene: 10. The CDR3 sequence is 17 residues long. The CDR3, as DNA: TGTGCCTGGAGTGTGAAAGGACTAGCGGGAGATAGAAATACGCAGTATTTT. It yields the protein CAWSVKGLAGDRNTQYF.

This rearrangement joins TRBV6-5 to TRBJ2-1; 8 nucleotides match TRBD2. The CDR3 is 13 residues long. Germline V CDR1 and CDR2: MNHEY, SVGAGI. V gave up 4 bases and J gave up 7 bases; unmatched junction bases: 3. As DNA, the CDR3 is TGTGCCAGCAGTTTCGGGACTAGTAATGAGCAGTTCTTC. Its protein product is CASSFGTSNEQFF.

The chain joins TRBV13 to TRBJ2-7; 12 bases are a match to TRBD1. In germline, CDR1 is PRHDT, CDR2 FYEKMQ (reference sequence). This CDR3 is built from 15 residues. V dropped 5 bases and J dropped 7; count of bases not matched to a gene: 9. CDR3 region: CASSIPGQGAIEQYF. In DNA, the CDR3 is TGTGCCAGCAGCATCCCGGGACAGGGGGCGATAGAGCAGTACTTC.

The rearrangement joins TRBV11-3 to TRBJ2-3; 9 bases align to TRBD2. The germline gives CDR1 SGHNT, CDR2 YENEEA. The CDR3 is 16 amino acids. With 5 bases clipped from V and 2 bases from J, the junction kept 8 bases outside the gene matches. CDR3 in amino acids: CASSPGLAGPTDTQYF. CDR3 coding DNA: TGTGCCAGCAGCCCCGGGCTAGCGGGGCCCACAGATACGCAGTATTTT. The full variable domain, completed using reference TRBV11-3 and TRBJ2-3, is EAGVVQSPRYKIIEKKQPVAFWCNPISGHNTLYWYLQNLGQGPELLIRYENEEAVDDSQLPKDRFSAERLKGVDSTLKIQPAELGDSAVYLCASSPGLAGPTDTQYFGPGTRLTVL.

The sample holds a few counts of this clone. This same CDR3 is encoded by further DNA sequences in the sample. This rearrangement joins TRBV15 to TRBJ2-7; D gene unclear. From germline, CDR1 is LNHNV and CDR2 YYDKDF (reference sequence). The CDR3 runs to 14 residues. Trimming left V 1 base short and J 0 bases short, with 7 bases between. In DNA form, the CDR3 reads TGTGCCACCAGCAGAGGCGGCAGCTCCTACGAGCAGTACTTC. Amino acids: CATSRGGSSYEQYF. The full variable domain, in which reference TRBV15 and TRBJ2-7 provide the parts outside the CDR3, is DAMVIQNPRYQVTQFGKPVTLSCSQTLNHNVMYWYQQKSSQAPKLLFHYYDKDFNNEADTPDNFQSRRPNTSFCFLDIRSPGLGDTAMYLCATSRGGSSYEQYFGPGTRLTVT.

V usage is TRBV30 and J usage is TRBJ2-2; D perhaps matches TRBD2 (6 bases). Germline CDR1 is GTSNPN and CDR2 is SVGIG (reference sequence). Trimming took 4 bases from V and 6 from J, leaving 12 bases between them. This CDR3 is built from 13 residues. CDR3 in DNA: TGTGCCTGGATGGAGGGCAGGGCCGGGGAGCTGTTTTTT. Translating it yields CAWMEGRAGELFF.

CDR3 nucleotide sequence: TGTGCCAGCAGTTTAGGTTGGGGCGGCTACACCTTC. Its translation: CASSLGWGGYTF. The chain links TRBV27 to TRBJ1-2; tentative D call: TRBD1 (5 bases). The V gene lost 2 bases and the J gene lost 8 bases, with 9 bases spanning the gap. Germline-derived CDR1 and CDR2 are MNHEY and SMNVEV (reference sequence). CDR3 length: 12 amino acids.

The V gene is TRBV27, the J gene TRBJ2-2, with TRBD2 matching 16 bases. Germline V gene sequence: CDR1 MNHEY, CDR2 SMNVEV (reference sequence). With V trimmed by 6 bases and J by 6 bases, 16 bases remained unmatched. The length of the CDR3 is 20 residues. The CDR3 here is CASSLGMGLAGGPGAGELFF. Written as DNA, the CDR3 is TGTGCCAGCAGCCTAGGGATGGGACTAGCGGGAGGGCCGGGGGCCGGGGAGCTGTTTTTT.

This clone was seen only once. CDR3: CASSLMGNNQPQHF. In DNA form, the CDR3 reads TGTGCCAGCAGTTTAATGGGCAACAATCAGCCCCAGCATTTT. The chain has TRBV27 and TRBJ1-5; D is undetermined. V lost 2 bases to trimming and J lost 3 bases, with 8 bases between them. The CDR3 totals 14 residues. From germline, CDR1 is MNHEY and CDR2 SMNVEV (reference sequence).

The chain is built from TRBV2 and TRBJ2-4; 8 positions agree with TRBD1. With 5 bases clipped from V and 9 bases from J, the junction kept 9 bases outside the gene matches. This CDR3 spans 14 amino acids. Looked up from germline, CDR1 is SNHLY and CDR2 is FYNNEI. CDR3 in amino acids: CASSPADRVSIQYF. The CDR3 nucleotides read TGTGCCAGCAGTCCAGCGGACAGGGTGTCCATTCAGTACTTC.

The rearrangement joins TRBV5-1 to TRBJ2-5; 7 bases agree with TRBD1. V was pared by 3 bases and J by 5 bases, with 7 bases of the junction left unmatched. CDR3 size: 14 residues. Germline V gene lookup returns CDR1 SGHRS and CDR2 YFSETQ. The CDR3 region has the DNA TGCGCCAGCAGCTCCACTAGGGGGCGGGAGACCCAGTACTTC. Its protein product is CASSSTRGRETQYF. Complete variable domain (other parts from reference TRBV5-1 and TRBJ2-5): KAGVTQTPRYLIKTRGQQVTLSCSPISGHRSVSWYQQTPGQGLQFLFEYFSETQRNKGNFPGRFSGRQFSNSRSEMNVSTLELGDSALYLCASSSTRGRETQYFGPGTRLLVL.

V gene TRBV7-9 combines with J gene TRBJ1-1; possibly TRBD1 for D (5 bases). Germline CDR1 and CDR2: SEHNR and FQNEAQ (reference sequence). Trimming took 4 bases from V and 1 from J, leaving 10 bases between them. The CDR3 contains 14 residues. CDR3: CASSSPGGNTEAFF. The CDR3 DNA sequence: TGTGCCAGCAGCTCGCCGGGGGGGAACACTGAAGCTTTCTTT. The whole variable domain, filled in from reference TRBV7-9 and TRBJ1-1, reads DTGVSQNPRHKITKRGQNVTFRCDPISEHNRLYWYRQTLGQGPEFLTYFQNEAQLEKSRLLSDRFSAERPKGSFSTLEIQRTEQGDSAMYLCASSSPGGNTEAFFGQGTRLTVV.